Sequencing of this TCR beta chain was carried out in a study of T cell clusters in autoimmune cytopenias. Each sample's input was around 250 ng genomic DNA, 30,000 to 45,000 genome equivalents. One tube held mixed TRB-A and TRB-B primer pools for touch-down PCR. After re-calling the multiplex PCR reads, TCRdb lists one entry per CDR3 protein, DNA absent. This table holds around 3,000 distinct CDR3 sequences. Regarding the study as a whole: TRB repertoire shifts in secondary cytopenia and chronic lymphocytic leukemia mostly reflected lymphoma, not autoimmunity. Clustering suggested that physiological T cell clusters were missing in primary autoimmune cytopenia patients. The T cell clusters came from computational analysis alone and lack functional validation.

This clonotype is deemed medium-sized (0.01 to 0.1%) by its frequency. Antigen specificity is unknown. This CDR3 region has 15 residues. Germline lookup yields CDR1 KGHSH and CDR2 LQKENI. The source is a human donor with an autoimmune cytopenia or autoimmune hepatitis (not recorded which). Input material: peripheral blood. The V call is TRBV18, the J call TRBJ2-5; TCRdb selects TRBD2, and the lack of DNA leaves this call unchecked. CDR3 amino acids: CASSPLAGPGETQYF.